The source of this T cell receptor (beta chain) is a study of T cell responses to AZD1222 COVID-19 vaccine. The CDR3 runs to 14 residues. Trimming stripped 1 base from V and 3 bases from J, with 8 bases between. The germline V gene has CDR1 SGHTA and CDR2 FQGNSA. Study findings and constraints: The study sampled repertoires only after the peak T cell response. Recipients of two AZD1222 doses showed rising Spike-specific TCR breadth and depth. Unmutated variant regions are reportedly the target of nearly half of TCRs that are spike-specific. Seropositivity was recorded at baseline in only 6 or 7 AZD1222 recipients.

As regards this clone: Its matching antigen is unknown.

Sequencing used immunoSEQ multiplex PCR; TCRdb keeps in-frame clones, though not all of them. The data contain approximately 70,000 clones, approximately 90% of them singletons. This specimen consisted of peripheral blood, obtained 28 days after the second dose of the MenACWY control vaccine. This TCR was recovered from an adult who received the MenACWY meningococcal vaccine as a control. V gene TRBV7-2 combines with J gene TRBJ2-3; the D is unclear. CDR3 residues: CASSLVAPTDTQYF. CDR3 coding DNA: TGTGCCAGCAGCTTAGTGGCACCGACAGATACGCAGTATTTT.